Here is one T cell receptor beta chain with its context. These data are taken from a study of blood T cell repertoires in COVID-19. Study-wide context: Whether acute or convalescent, the COVID-19 samples came from the United States, Italy and Spain.

The assay was immunoSEQ multiplex PCR, and TCRdb's table has in-frame clones only and misses some. The sample has around 260,000 clones; around 89% are singletons. CDR3 length: 12 amino acids. Trimming at V came to 3 bases and at J to 14 bases, leaving 5 bases not matched to a gene. The genes are TRBV12-3 or TRBV12-4 and TRBJ2-1, with TRBD1 identical over 9 bases. The clonotype comes from a young man with acute or convalescent COVID-19. Sequencing was carried out using peripheral blood. Here the CDR3 DNA reads TGTGCCAGCAGTTTGAGACAGGGGGTGGAGTTCTTC. This sequence encodes CASSLRQGVEFF.